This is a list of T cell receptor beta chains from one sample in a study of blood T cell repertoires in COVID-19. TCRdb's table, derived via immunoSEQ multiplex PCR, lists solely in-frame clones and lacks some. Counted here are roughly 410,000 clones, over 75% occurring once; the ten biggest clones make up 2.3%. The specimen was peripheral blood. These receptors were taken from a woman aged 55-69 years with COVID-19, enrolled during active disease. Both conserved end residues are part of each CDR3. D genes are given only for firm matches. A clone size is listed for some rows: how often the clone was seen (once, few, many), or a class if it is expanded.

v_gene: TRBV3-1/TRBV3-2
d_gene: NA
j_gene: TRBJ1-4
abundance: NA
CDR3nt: TGTGCCAGCAGCCAAGGTGAGGCCGGTCGCAGGTTTTTT
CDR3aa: CASSQGEAGRRFF

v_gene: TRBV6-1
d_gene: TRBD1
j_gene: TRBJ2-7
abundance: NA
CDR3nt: TGTGCCAGCAGTGACAGGGGGCGCGAGGAGCAGTACTTC
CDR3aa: CASSDRGREEQYF

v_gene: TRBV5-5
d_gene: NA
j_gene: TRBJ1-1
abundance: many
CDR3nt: TGTGCCAGCAGCTTCGTACAGGGCACTGAAGCTTTCTTT
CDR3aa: CASSFVQGTEAFF

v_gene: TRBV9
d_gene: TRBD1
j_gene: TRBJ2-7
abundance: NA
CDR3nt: TGTGCCAGCAGCGGGGACAGGCTCAACGAGCAGTACTTC
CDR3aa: CASSGDRLNEQYF

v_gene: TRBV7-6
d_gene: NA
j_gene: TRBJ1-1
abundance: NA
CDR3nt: TGTGCCAGCAGCTTAGGGGGGCGCATCACTGAAGCTTTCTTT
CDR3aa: CASSLGGRITEAFF

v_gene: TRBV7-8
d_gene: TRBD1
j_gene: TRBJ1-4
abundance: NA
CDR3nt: TGTGCCAGCACCCGACGTGGGACAGGGGAAAAACTGTTTTTT
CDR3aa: CASTRRGTGEKLFF

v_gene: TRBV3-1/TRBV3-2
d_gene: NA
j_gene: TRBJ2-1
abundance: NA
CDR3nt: TGTGCCAGCAGCCAAGAGTCCGCGCGACCGGGTAGGTTCTTC
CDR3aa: CASSQESARPGRFF

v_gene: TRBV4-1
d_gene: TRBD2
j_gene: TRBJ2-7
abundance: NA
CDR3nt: TGCGCCAGCAGCCTCCGACTAGCGGGGGACTTAGCGAACTACGAGCAGTACTTC
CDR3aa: CASSLRLAGDLANYEQYF

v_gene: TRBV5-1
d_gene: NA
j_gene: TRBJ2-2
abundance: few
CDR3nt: TGCGCCAGCAGCAGTGGATGGCAGGCGAACACCGGGGAGCTGTTTTTT
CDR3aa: CASSSGWQANTGELFF

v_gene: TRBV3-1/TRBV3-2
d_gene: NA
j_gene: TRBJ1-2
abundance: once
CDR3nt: TGTGCCAGCAGCCGGCCGGGACTCAGCTATGGCTACACCTTC
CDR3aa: CASSRPGLSYGYTF

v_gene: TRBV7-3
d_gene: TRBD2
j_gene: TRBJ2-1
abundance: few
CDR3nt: TGTGCCAGCAGCTTAACTCCTAGCGGGGGGGCGATTGAGCAGTTCTTC
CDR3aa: CASSLTPSGGAIEQFF

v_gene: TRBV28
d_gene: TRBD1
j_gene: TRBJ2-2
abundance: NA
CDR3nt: TGTGCCAGCAGTTTCCACGGGACAGGGGTGACCGGGGAGCTGTTTTTT
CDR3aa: CASSFHGTGVTGELFF

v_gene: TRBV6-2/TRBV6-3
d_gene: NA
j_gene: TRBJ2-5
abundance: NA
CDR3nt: TGTGCCAGCAGTTTCGGACTTACAGAGACCCAGTACTTC
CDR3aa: CASSFGLTETQYF

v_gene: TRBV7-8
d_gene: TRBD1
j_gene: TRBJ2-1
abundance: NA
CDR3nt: TGTGCCAGCAGCCCCGGGACAGGGAATGAGCAGTTCTTC
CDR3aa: CASSPGTGNEQFF

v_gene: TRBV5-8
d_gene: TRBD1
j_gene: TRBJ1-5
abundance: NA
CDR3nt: TGTGCCAGCAGCTTCGGACAGGTTGTCGATCAGCCCCAGCATTTT
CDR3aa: CASSFGQVVDQPQHF

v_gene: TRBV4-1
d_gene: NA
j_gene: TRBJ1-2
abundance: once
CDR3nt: TGCGCCAGCAGCCAAGATCAGGGGCGCGGGTATGGCTACACCTTC
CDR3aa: CASSQDQGRGYGYTF

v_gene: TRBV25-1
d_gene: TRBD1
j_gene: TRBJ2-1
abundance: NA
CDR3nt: TGTGCCAGCAGGGAGGGACAGGATTCATACAATGAGCAGTTCTTC
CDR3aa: CASREGQDSYNEQFF

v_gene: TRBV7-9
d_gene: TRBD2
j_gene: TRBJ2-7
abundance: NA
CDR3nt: TGTGCCAGCAGCTTATTCAGGACTAGCGGGGGGCATTACGAGCAGTACTTC
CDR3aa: CASSLFRTSGGHYEQYF

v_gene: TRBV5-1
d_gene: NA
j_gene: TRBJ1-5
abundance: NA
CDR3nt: TGCGCCAGCAGCCCGGACACAGGGATTCAGCCCCAGCATTTT
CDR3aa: CASSPDTGIQPQHF

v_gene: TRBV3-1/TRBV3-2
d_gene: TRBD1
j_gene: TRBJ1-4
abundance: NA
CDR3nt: TGTGCCAGCAGCCACCTCCGGGACAGGGGCGATGAAAAACTGTTTTTT
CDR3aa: CASSHLRDRGDEKLFF

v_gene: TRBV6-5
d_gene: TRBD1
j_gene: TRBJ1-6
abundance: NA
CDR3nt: TGTGCCAGCAGTTACGCCACCGGGACAGGGGGTTCACCCCTCCACTTT
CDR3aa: CASSYATGTGGSPLHF

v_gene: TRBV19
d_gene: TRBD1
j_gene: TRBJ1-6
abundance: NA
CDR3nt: TGTGCCAGTAGTGCTCGGACAGGGGAAAGTAGACCCCTCCACTTT
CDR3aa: CASSARTGESRPLHF

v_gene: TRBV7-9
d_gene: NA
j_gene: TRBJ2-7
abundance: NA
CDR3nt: TGTGCCAGCAGTTTCAGTGGGAGGCCCTACGAGCAGTACTTC
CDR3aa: CASSFSGRPYEQYF

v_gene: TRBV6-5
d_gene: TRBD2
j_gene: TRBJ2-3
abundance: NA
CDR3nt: TGTGCCAGCACACCAGCGGGATACACAGATACGCAGTATTTT
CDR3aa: CASTPAGYTDTQYF

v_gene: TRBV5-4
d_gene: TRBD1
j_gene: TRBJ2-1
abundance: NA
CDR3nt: TGTGCCAGCAGCCCCGGGACAGGGGCATATGAGCAGTTCTTC
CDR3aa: CASSPGTGAYEQFF

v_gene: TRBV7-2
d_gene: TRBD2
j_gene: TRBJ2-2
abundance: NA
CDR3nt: TGTGCCAGCAGCCGGCTAGCGGGGGCCTGGGTCGGGGAGCTGTTTTTT
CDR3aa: CASSRLAGAWVGELFF

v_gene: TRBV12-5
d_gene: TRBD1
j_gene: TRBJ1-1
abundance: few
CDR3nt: TGTGCTAGTGGTTTGGACGGGACAGTAACTGAAGCTTTCTTT
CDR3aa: CASGLDGTVTEAFF

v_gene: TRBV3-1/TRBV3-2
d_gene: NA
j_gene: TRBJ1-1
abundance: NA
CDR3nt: TGTGCCAGCAGCCAAGGACAGTTGAACACTGAAGCTTTCTTT
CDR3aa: CASSQGQLNTEAFF

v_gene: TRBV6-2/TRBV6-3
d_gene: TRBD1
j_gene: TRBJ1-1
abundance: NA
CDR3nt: TGTGCCAGCAGTTACTCGGAGACAGGGAAGGACACTGAAGCTTTCTTT
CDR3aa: CASSYSETGKDTEAFF

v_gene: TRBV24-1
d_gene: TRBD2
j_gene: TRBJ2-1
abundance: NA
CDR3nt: TGTGCCACCAGTGTGCGACTAGCGGGGGGGCCCAATGAGCAGTTCTTC
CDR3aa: CATSVRLAGGPNEQFF

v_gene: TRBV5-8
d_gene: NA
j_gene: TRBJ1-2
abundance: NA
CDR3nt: TGTGCCAGCAGCTTAGGACACGGCAGGGGCTACACCTTC
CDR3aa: CASSLGHGRGYTF

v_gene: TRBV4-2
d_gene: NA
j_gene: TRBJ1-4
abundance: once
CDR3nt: TGTGCCAGCAGCCAGGCTACAGGGTGGATTGGTGAAAAACTGTTTTTT
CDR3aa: CASSQATGWIGEKLFF

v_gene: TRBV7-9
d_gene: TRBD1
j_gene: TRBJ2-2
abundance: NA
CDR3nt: TGTGCCAGCAGCTTAGTAGCAGGGGGCACCGGGGAGCTGTTTTTT
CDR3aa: CASSLVAGGTGELFF

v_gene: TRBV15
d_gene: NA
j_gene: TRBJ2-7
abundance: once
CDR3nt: TGTGCCACCAGCAGAGATCGAGGGATTAGCGAGCAGTACTTC
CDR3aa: CATSRDRGISEQYF

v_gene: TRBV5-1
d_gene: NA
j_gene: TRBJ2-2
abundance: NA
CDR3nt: TGCGCCAGCAGCTTGGGTCTTCAGGTAACCAACACCGGGGAGCTGTTTTTT
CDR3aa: CASSLGLQVTNTGELFF

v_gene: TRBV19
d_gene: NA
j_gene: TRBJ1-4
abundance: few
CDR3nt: TGTGCCAGTAGTAGACAGCCTTCAACTAATGAAAAACTGTTTTTT
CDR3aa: CASSRQPSTNEKLFF

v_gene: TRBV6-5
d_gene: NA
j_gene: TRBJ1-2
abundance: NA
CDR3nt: TGTGCCAGCAGTTACAACAGGAACTTCCCTAACTATGGCTACACCTTC
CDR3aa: CASSYNRNFPNYGYTF

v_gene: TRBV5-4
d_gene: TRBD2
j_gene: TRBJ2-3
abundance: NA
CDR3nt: TGTGCCAGCAGCTTGGGCGGGACTAGCCGAAACACAGATACGCAGTATTTT
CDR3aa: CASSLGGTSRNTDTQYF

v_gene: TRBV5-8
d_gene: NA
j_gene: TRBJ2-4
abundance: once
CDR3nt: TGTGCCAGCAGCCCCCGCGGTCTCAAAAACATTCAGTACTTC
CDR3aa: CASSPRGLKNIQYF

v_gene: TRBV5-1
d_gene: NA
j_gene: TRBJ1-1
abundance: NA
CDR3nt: TGCGCCAGCAGCTTGCGGACAGCTAACACTGAAGCTTTCTTT
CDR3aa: CASSLRTANTEAFF

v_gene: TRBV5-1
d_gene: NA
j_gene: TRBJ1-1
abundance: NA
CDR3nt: TGCGCCAGCAGCTTAATGGGGCTCAACACTGAAGCTTTCTTT
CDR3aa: CASSLMGLNTEAFF

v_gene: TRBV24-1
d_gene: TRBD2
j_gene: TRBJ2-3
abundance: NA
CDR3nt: TGTGCCACCAGTAAGGAGCGGGGAGACACAGATACGCAGTATTTT
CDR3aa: CATSKERGDTDTQYF

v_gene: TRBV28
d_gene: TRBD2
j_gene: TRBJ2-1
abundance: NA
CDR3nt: TGTGCCAGCAGTTCCCCGGGACTAGCGGGGGGGGGCTCCTACAATGAGCAGTTCTTC
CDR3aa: CASSSPGLAGGGSYNEQFF

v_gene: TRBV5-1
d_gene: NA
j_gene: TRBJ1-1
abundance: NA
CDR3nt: TGCGCCAGCAGTTATCGGTTGAACACTGAAGCTTTCTTT
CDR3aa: CASSYRLNTEAFF

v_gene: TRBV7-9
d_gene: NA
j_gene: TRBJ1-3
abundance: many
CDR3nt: TGTGCCAGCAGCGAACGGACAGTCTCTGGAAACACCATATATTTT
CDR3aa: CASSERTVSGNTIYF

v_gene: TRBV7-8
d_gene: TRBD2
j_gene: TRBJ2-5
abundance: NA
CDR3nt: TGTGCCAGCAGCCAGGGAGGGATGGAGACCCAGTACTTC
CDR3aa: CASSQGGMETQYF

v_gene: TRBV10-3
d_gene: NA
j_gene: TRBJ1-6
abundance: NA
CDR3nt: TGTGCCATCAGAGGACAGTACAGTTCACCCCTCCACTTT
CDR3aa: CAIRGQYSSPLHF

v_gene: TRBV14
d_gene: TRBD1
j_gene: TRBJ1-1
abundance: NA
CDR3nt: TGTGCCAGCAGCCAAGATTCGAGACAGGGGAGCACTGAAGCTTTCTTT
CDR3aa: CASSQDSRQGSTEAFF

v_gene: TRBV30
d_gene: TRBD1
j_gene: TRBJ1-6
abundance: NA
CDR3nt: TGTGCCTGGAGTTCGCCCGGGACAGGGGGCGACCCCCTCCACTTT
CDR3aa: CAWSSPGTGGDPLHF

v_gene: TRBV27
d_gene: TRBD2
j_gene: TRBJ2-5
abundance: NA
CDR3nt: TGTGCCAGCAGTCAACTTTCGGGACTATGGGAGACCCAGTACTTC
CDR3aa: CASSQLSGLWETQYF

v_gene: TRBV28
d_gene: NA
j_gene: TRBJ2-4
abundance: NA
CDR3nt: TGTGCCAGCAGTCCCCTCAAGGAGGGGCAGGGAAACATTCAGTACTTC
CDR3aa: CASSPLKEGQGNIQYF

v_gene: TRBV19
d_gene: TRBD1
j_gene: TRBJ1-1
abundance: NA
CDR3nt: TGTGCCAGTAGTATACGAGACAGGGGTCCAAGGCGGGGCACTGAAGCTTTCTTT
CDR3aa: CASSIRDRGPRRGTEAFF

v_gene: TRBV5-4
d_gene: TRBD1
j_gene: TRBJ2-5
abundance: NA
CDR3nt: TGTGCCAGCAGCTCGGGACAGCTAAAAGAGACCCAGTACTTC
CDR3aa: CASSSGQLKETQYF

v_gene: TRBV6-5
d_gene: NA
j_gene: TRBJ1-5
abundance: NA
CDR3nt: TGTGCCAGCAGTTATGCCGGAGGGCCCCAGCATTTT
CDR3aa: CASSYAGGPQHF

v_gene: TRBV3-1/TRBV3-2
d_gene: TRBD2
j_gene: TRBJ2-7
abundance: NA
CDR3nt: TGTGCCAGCAGCCAAGCGCTAGCGGGGGCCTACGAGCAGTACTTC
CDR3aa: CASSQALAGAYEQYF

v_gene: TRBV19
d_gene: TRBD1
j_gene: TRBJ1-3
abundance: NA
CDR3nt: TGTGCCAGTAGGCCGGAGACAGGGGTCGCCGCCTCTGGAAACACCATATATTTT
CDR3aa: CASRPETGVAASGNTIYF

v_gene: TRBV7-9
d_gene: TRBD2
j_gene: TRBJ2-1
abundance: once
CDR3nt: TGTGCCAGCAGCTTAGCTAGCGGGGTTGATGAGCAGTTCTTC
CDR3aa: CASSLASGVDEQFF

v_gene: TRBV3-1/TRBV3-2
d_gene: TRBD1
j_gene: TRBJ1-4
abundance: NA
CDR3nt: TGTGCCAGCAGCCACGGGACAGACCTTAGTGAAAAACTGTTTTTT
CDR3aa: CASSHGTDLSEKLFF

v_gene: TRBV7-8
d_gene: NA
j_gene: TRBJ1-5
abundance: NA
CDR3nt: TGTGCCAGCAGCCGATACGGGCAGCCCCAGCATTTT
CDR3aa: CASSRYGQPQHF

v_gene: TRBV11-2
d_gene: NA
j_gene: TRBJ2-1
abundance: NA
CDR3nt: TGTGCCAGCAGCTCTCGCTTTGGTAGCAATGAGCAGTTCTTC
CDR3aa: CASSSRFGSNEQFF